This TCR beta chain was profiled in a study of OX40 agonist ivuxolimab in advanced cancers. Study context: Each patient was given ivuxolimab into a vein every 2 weeks, at 0.01 to 10 mg/kg.

Assay used: immunoSEQ multiplex PCR; TCRdb lists only in-frame clones, some missing. The repertoire holds some 70,000 clones, with 85% to 90% as singletons. To note about this clone: What it binds is not known.

This CDR3 comprises 19 residues. Trimming cost V 3 bases and J 2 bases, with 23 bases left between them. Germline V gene lookup returns CDR1 MDHEN and CDR2 SYDVKM. Study-wide findings and caveats: Antigen specificity of clonally expanded peripheral T cells was not established. With doses of 0.1 to 3.0 mg/kg, CD4+ and CD8+ blood T cells had undergone clonal expansion by week 6.

The J gene is TRBJ1-5, the V gene TRBV28; D remains ambiguous. The specimen was CD4+ or CD8+ T cells sorted from blood, collected in a trial of the OX40 agonist ivuxolimab. The sequence was collected from an adult with an advanced solid tumor such as melanoma, head and neck, liver or kidney cancer. The CDR3 here is CASSFVGVGGRSGNQPQHF. CDR3 in DNA: TGTGCCAGCAGTTTTGTTGGGGTGGGAGGTCGGTCCGGCAATCAGCCCCAGCATTTT.